Below are 20 T cell receptor beta chains sequenced from a single sample in a study of T cell responses to AZD1222 COVID-19 vaccine. This table comes from immunoSEQ multiplex PCR, and its TCRdb copy is limited to in-frame clones, with some not included. The sample records 150,000 to 200,000 clones, 70% to 90% being singletons. The sample here was peripheral blood, taken on day 0 of AZD1222 vaccination. These receptor sequences come from an adult in good health.

The chain combines TRBV6-1 with TRBJ1-2; D gene ambiguous. There are 13 residues in the CDR3. Germline V gene lookup returns CDR1 MNHNS and CDR2 SASEGT. The V and J ends lost 3 bases and 6 bases respectively, with 11 bases between them. The CDR3 region has the DNA TGTGCCAGCAGTGACAGGTTAAATGATGGCTACACCTTC. Translating gives CASSDRLNDGYTF.

The gene calls are TRBV7-8 and TRBJ2-7, with D possibly being TRBD1 (5 bases). The germline CDR1 and CDR2 sequences are SGHVS and FQNEAQ. The length of the CDR3 is 13 residues. Deletions cut 5 bases from V and 5 bases from J, with 13 bases between. The CDR3 spells CASSDDSPHEQYF. The DNA for the CDR3 is TGTGCCAGCAGCGACGACAGTCCCCACGAGCAGTACTTC.

The chain has TRBV7-2 and TRBJ1-2, with D possibly matching TRBD1 (5 bases). The V end was cut by 7 bases, the J end by 2 bases, with 20 bases between. Germline V gene lookup returns CDR1 SGHTA and CDR2 FQGNSA. The CDR3 is 16 residues long. The CDR3 protein is CASTLLVGGTNYGYTF. DNA of the CDR3: TGTGCCAGCACCCTTTTAGTGGGAGGGACGAACTATGGCTACACCTTC.

The chain couples TRBV18 to TRBJ2-5; the D gene could be TRBD1 or TRBD2 (5 bases each). Germline values: CDR1 KGHSH, CDR2 LQKENI. V was clipped by 1 base and J by 4 bases, with 7 bases between them. The CDR3 contains 13 residues. The CDR3 DNA reads as TGTGCCAGCTCACCACGGGACGGAGAGACCCAGTACTTC. As protein: CASSPRDGETQYF. Drawing the rest from reference TRBV18 and TRBJ2-5, the complete variable domain is NAGVMQNPRHLVRRRGQEARLRCSPMKGHSHVYWYRQLPEEGLKFMVYLQKENIIDESGMPKERFSAEFPKEGPSILRIQQVVRGDSAAYFCASSPRDGETQYFGPGTRLLVL.

The chain carries TRBV9 and TRBJ2-3; 14 nucleotides align to TRBD2. This CDR3 region has 19 residues. Germline CDR1 is SGDLS and CDR2 is YYNGEE. V trimming: 0 bases; J trimming: 2 bases; junction bases outside the gene matches: 8. CDR3 amino acids: CASSVDSRTSGGITDTQYF. The CDR3 DNA sequence: TGTGCCAGCAGCGTAGATTCTCGGACTAGCGGGGGGATCACAGATACGCAGTATTTT.

This clone showed up many times. The rearrangement links TRBV4-2 to TRBJ2-3; 10 bases agree with TRBD2. V shed 0 bases, J shed 4 bases, and the junction held 4 bases outside the gene matches. Germline CDR1 is LGHNA and CDR2 is YNFKEQ. This CDR3 is built from 16 residues. The CDR3 DNA reads as TGTGCCAGCAGCCAAGATCAAGCGGGGGGGCCAGATACGCAGTATTTT. This encodes CASSQDQAGGPDTQYF.

The chain carries TRBV2 and TRBJ1-1; a possible D gene is TRBD1 (6 bases). The germline V gene has CDR1 SNHLY and CDR2 FYNNEI. The CDR3 sequence is 14 residues long. V was cut by 3 bases and J by 2 bases, with 10 bases left in between. The chain's CDR3 is CASSEVRGNTEAFF. In DNA form, the CDR3 reads TGTGCCAGCAGTGAGGTCAGGGGCAACACTGAAGCTTTCTTT.

CDR3 sequence: CAISGTVAEKLFF. The CDR3 nucleotides read TGTGCCATCAGTGGGACAGTCGCTGAAAAACTGTTTTTT. The chain has TRBV10-3 and TRBJ1-4; the D gene is possibly TRBD1 (6 bases). The ends were cut back, 4 bases at V and 7 bases at J, with 10 bases in the middle. There are 13 residues in the CDR3. Germline assignment: CDR1 ENHRY and CDR2 SYGVKD.

Notes on this clone: Other DNA variants within this sample encode the same CDR3. The chain is built from TRBV9 and TRBJ2-5, with D maybe TRBD1 (6 bases). Germline-derived CDR1 and CDR2 are SGDLS and YYNGEE. Trimming took 4 bases from V and 2 from J, leaving 12 bases between them. The CDR3 consists of 14 residues. This chain's CDR3 is CASSPQTGQETQYF. The CDR3 nucleotides are TGTGCCAGCAGCCCCCAGACAGGACAAGAGACCCAGTACTTC.

The V gene is TRBV9, the J gene TRBJ1-1; TRBD1 aligns across 7 bases. This CDR3 spans 16 amino acids. Germline V gene data show CDR1 as SGDLS and CDR2 as YYNGEE. J was trimmed by 0 bases and V by 4 bases; bases with no gene match: 9. CDR3 nucleotide sequence: TGTGCCAGCAGCCCCCAGACAGGGCGTCTGAACACTGAAGCTTTCTTT. This translates into CASSPQTGRLNTEAFF.

This chain links TRBV5-1 with TRBJ2-7, with unresolved D. This CDR3 spans 13 amino acids. Germline V CDR1 and CDR2: SGHRS, YFSETQ. V was cut by 2 bases and J by 6 bases, with 12 bases left in between. In nucleotides, the CDR3 is TGCGCCAGCAGCTTAATGGCGAGGAGCGAGCAGTACTTC. Amino acids: CASSLMARSEQYF. The full variable domain, its missing parts supplied by reference TRBV5-1 and TRBJ2-7, is KAGVTQTPRYLIKTRGQQVTLSCSPISGHRSVSWYQQTPGQGLQFLFEYFSETQRNKGNFPGRFSGRQFSNSRSEMNVSTLELGDSALYLCASSLMARSEQYFGPGTRLTVT.

The V gene is TRBV19, the J gene TRBJ1-2; 8 bases fit TRBD1. After removal of 3 bases from V and 5 bases from J, the junction contained 8 bases not matched to a gene. Germline V CDR1 and CDR2: LNHDA, SQIVND (reference sequence). The CDR3 has 15 amino acids. CDR3 nucleotides: TGTGCCAGTAGTATCCCCGGACAGGGATGGTATGGCTACACCTTC. Amino acid sequence: CASSIPGQGWYGYTF.

This chain uses TRBV7-8 with TRBJ2-3; tentatively, D is TRBD1 or TRBD2 (5 bases each). Trimming pared 5 bases from V and 8 bases from J, leaving 17 bases between. CDR3 length: 14 amino acids. Germline values: CDR1 SGHVS, CDR2 FQNEAQ. Here the CDR3 DNA reads TGTGCCAGCAGCCGAGGGTCGGGGCTTTTTACGCAGTATTTT. Its protein product is CASSRGSGLFTQYF.

The chain carries TRBV10-3 and TRBJ1-1; tentatively, D is TRBD1 (6 bases). The CDR3 consists of 17 residues. Between the trimmed V and J ends, which lost 0 bases and 0 bases, there was a span of 14 bases. The germline V gene has CDR1 ENHRY and CDR2 SYGVKD. CDR3 amino acids: CAISESMAGAMNTEAFF. For the CDR3, the DNA is TGTGCCATCAGTGAGTCGATGGCGGGGGCGATGAACACTGAAGCTTTCTTT.

A few counts support this clone. The chain combines TRBV28 with TRBJ2-7, with a tentative D call TRBD2 (5 bases). The germline V gene encodes CDR1 MDHEN and CDR2 SYDVKM. The CDR3 spans 14 residues. Trimming shortened V by 2 bases and J by 3 bases, and 11 bases separated the two germline ends. The CDR3 protein is CASSLDPGNYEQYF. CDR3 in DNA: TGTGCCAGCAGTTTAGATCCGGGGAACTACGAGCAGTACTTC.

In its sample, this clone was seen once. The rearrangement uses TRBV11-2 and TRBJ2-3; D gene uncertain. Germline assignment: CDR1 SGHAT and CDR2 FQNNGV. The V end lost 0 bases, the J end lost 3 bases, and 10 bases lay between the germline ends. CDR3 length equals 15 residues. Written as DNA, the CDR3 is TGTGCCAGCAGCTTAGATCGGACCCGAACAGATACGCAGTATTTT. Protein product: CASSLDRTRTDTQYF.

In regard to this clone: Sequence at one end of the junction differs from germline and may be a read error. This chain joins TRBV12-3 or TRBV12-4 and TRBJ2-7; 7 nucleotides line up with TRBD2. The CDR3 length is 13 residues. CDR3: CASSLAAGYEQYF. In nucleotides, the CDR3 is TGTGCCAGCAGTCTAGCGGCAGGCTACGAGCAGTACTTC.

The V call is TRBV6-5, the J call TRBJ2-7; no reliable D call. With 5 bases removed from V and 0 bases from J, the gap between germline ends came to 8 bases. The CDR3 consists of 13 residues. In germline, CDR1 is MNHEY, CDR2 SVGAGI. As DNA, the CDR3 is TGTGCCAGCAGTACGGGTATCTCCTACGAGCAGTACTTC. Its protein is CASSTGISYEQYF.

This rearrangement joins TRBV10-3 to TRBJ2-6; the D is unclear. V dropped 2 bases and J dropped 0 bases, with 5 bases sitting between them. In germline, CDR1 is ENHRY, CDR2 SYGVKD. The CDR3 is made up of 15 amino acids. In nucleotides, the CDR3 is TGTGCCATCAGTGAGAGGTCCTCTGGGGCCAACGTCCTGACTTTC. The encoded protein is CAISERSSGANVLTF.

The chain carries TRBV6-4 and TRBJ2-3, with 9 bases lining up with TRBD1. The V and J ends lost 4 bases and 4 bases, in that order; junction bases with no gene match: 0. Germline loops: CDR1 MRHNA, CDR2 SNTAGT. The length of the CDR3 is 13 residues. CDR3 sequence reads: CASSGTGADTQYF. As DNA, the CDR3 is TGTGCCAGCAGTGGGACAGGGGCAGATACGCAGTATTTT.